The TCR beta chain under discussion was sequenced for a study of a mutant IDH1 vaccine in newly diagnosed glioma. Across the study: The first vaccination came 4-6 weeks after radiotherapy alone, or with temozolomide cycles.

Profiling relied on immunoSEQ multiplex PCR, and the TCRdb table lists in-frame clones only, not all of them. Among tens of thousands of clones, 78% were seen once, and the ten largest hold around 5.5%. Regarding this clone: As yet, its antigen is unknown.

The time point denotes: week 5, during vaccination. Topical imiquimod was applied with each vaccine dose, which held 300 ug of mutant IDH1 20-mer peptide. General study findings and limits: Pseudoprogression seemed unrelated to changes in top peripheral T cell clonotypes. It was about 94% of patients that developed vaccine-induced immune responses.

Sequenced here: PBMCs, sampled from a glioma patient whose treatment included an IDH1 peptide vaccine. This clonotype originated in a middle-aged man with glioma.

Here the CDR3 reads CASSFSGENIQYF. The CDR3 DNA sequence: TGCGCCAGCAGCTTTTCAGGGGAAAACATTCAGTACTTC. The V and J genes are TRBV5-1 and TRBJ2-4, with D possibly TRBD1 on 6 matching bases. Germline lookup yields CDR1 SGHRS and CDR2 YFSETQ. Trimming removed 2 bases from V and 5 bases from J, with 8 bases in between. The CDR3 has 13 residues.